This T cell receptor (beta chain) comes out of a study of Ad26.COV2.S vaccination and SARS-CoV-2 variants (dated by TCRdb to about 2021). Study-level background: Vaccine-arm donors were drawn from COV1001, a multicentre, randomized, double-blind, placebo-controlled phase I-IIa trial of Ad26.COV2.S in healthy adults. Investigators did not know the trial group allocation while performing experiments and assessing outcomes. Trial participants were randomized into five groups of five, in which low-dose or high-dose Ad26.COV2.S was given once or twice, or placebo was given on both occasions. The TCR-sequenced set comprised around 30 samples: around 20 Ad26.COV2.S vaccine recipients, 5 placebo recipients and 8 SARS-CoV-2 convalescent individuals. Sequencing of the TCRbeta repertoire served to evaluate the specificity and breadth of SARS-CoV-2-reactive T cell receptors following Ad26.COV2.S vaccination. Ad26.COV2.S was administered intramuscularly at 5 x 10^10 or 1 x 10^11 viral particles, either as a single shot or as two shots given 56 days apart. Study-wide conclusions, independent of this receptor: Higher spike-specific TCR breadth was observed in Ad26.COV2.S recipients than in placebo recipients (P = 0.0014). The authors noted that the TCR breadth and depth analyses may have underestimated total T cell responses. Substantial breadth of spike-specific CD8+ and CD4+ T cell responses was reported after vaccination. Vaccine and placebo recipients had similar non-spike TCR breadth, a finding consistent with the vaccine containing only spike. The study lacked the statistical power to compare responses across vaccine doses or regimens.

TCRbeta CDR3 regions were sequenced with the immunoSEQ Assay. After extraction, genomic DNA underwent amplification by bias-controlled multiplex PCR, followed by high-throughput sequencing. The authors' pipeline ran thus. To quantify the absolute abundance of every unique TCRbeta CDR3 region, sequences were collapsed and filtered. T cell fraction was estimated by normalization of TCRbeta template counts to usable DNA, with usable DNA being measured through amplification of reference genes present in all nucleated cells. Repertoire TCRs were annotated as SARS-CoV-2-specific by exact matching of V gene, CDR3 amino acid sequence and J gene to a known reactive TCR set. The reference SARS-CoV-2 TCR set came from MIRA and was filtered for enrichment in COVID-19-positive ImmuneCODE repertoires, removing public or cross-reactive TCRs. Using the MIRA antigens, annotated TCRs were further analysed by specific ORF or by position within an ORF. Breadth was defined as the number of annotated unique rearrangements divided by the total number of unique productive rearrangements, and depth was defined as the summed frequency of the annotated unique rearrangements. TCR breadth was compared between groups using two-sided Wilcoxon rank-sum tests. TCRdb stores this immuneACCESS table with in-frame sequences only. Part of the clones is absent; in the studies checked, under half of the shortfall reflects unresolved V genes, and no reason is known for the rest. For V, J and clone size, that table is used; D and trimming come from the DNA. The sample contains some 350,000 clones, about 88% of them found a single time. The ten largest clones represent roughly 3.5% of the sample.

This sample's treatment or condition label indicates: over 15 received Ad26.COV2.S at low or high dose, single or two shots; 5 received placebo; per-sample allocation not given. Repertoires of vaccine and placebo recipients were sequenced from samples taken on day 63 after the first injection. In Cohort 1b, around 25 adults aged 18-55 years were enrolled at a single site in Boston, USA, between 29 July and 7 August 2020. Ad26.COV2.S was a replication-incompetent adenovirus type 26 vector expressing a prefusion-stabilized SARS-CoV-2 spike protein from the original Wuhan strain. The table lists this clone with a count of one. No antigen is known for it. No much larger clone exists at a distance of one base, and base qualities are not known. Its CDR3 holds 16 amino acids, cysteine through phenylalanine. Only CDR3 DNA is held: 48 bases, read in frame from base 1. V drops 3 bases and J drops 1 base, leaving 15 bases in between. Per the germline V gene (reference sequence), GTSNPN is the CDR1 and SVGIG is the CDR2.

This TCR derives from a person between 18 and 65 years old who received the Ad26.COV2.S COVID-19 vaccine or a placebo. The sequence links TRBV30 to TRBJ1-4; confidence is insufficient to name the D gene. The sample in question was peripheral blood, obtained in a trial of Ad26.COV2.S vaccine versus placebo. The bases are TGTGCCTGGAGGCCCCGGGTTCCCCGAACTAATGAAAAACTGTTTTTT. This translates into CAWRPRVPRTNEKLFF. Outside the CDR3, residues come from the reference TRBV30 and TRBJ1-4 proteins, so the full variable domain is: SQTIHQWPATLVQPVGSPLSLECTVEGTSNPNLYWYRQAAGRGLQLLFYSVGIGQISSEVPQNLSASRPQDRQFILSSKKLLLSDSGFYLCAWRPRVPRTNEKLFFGSGTQLSVL.